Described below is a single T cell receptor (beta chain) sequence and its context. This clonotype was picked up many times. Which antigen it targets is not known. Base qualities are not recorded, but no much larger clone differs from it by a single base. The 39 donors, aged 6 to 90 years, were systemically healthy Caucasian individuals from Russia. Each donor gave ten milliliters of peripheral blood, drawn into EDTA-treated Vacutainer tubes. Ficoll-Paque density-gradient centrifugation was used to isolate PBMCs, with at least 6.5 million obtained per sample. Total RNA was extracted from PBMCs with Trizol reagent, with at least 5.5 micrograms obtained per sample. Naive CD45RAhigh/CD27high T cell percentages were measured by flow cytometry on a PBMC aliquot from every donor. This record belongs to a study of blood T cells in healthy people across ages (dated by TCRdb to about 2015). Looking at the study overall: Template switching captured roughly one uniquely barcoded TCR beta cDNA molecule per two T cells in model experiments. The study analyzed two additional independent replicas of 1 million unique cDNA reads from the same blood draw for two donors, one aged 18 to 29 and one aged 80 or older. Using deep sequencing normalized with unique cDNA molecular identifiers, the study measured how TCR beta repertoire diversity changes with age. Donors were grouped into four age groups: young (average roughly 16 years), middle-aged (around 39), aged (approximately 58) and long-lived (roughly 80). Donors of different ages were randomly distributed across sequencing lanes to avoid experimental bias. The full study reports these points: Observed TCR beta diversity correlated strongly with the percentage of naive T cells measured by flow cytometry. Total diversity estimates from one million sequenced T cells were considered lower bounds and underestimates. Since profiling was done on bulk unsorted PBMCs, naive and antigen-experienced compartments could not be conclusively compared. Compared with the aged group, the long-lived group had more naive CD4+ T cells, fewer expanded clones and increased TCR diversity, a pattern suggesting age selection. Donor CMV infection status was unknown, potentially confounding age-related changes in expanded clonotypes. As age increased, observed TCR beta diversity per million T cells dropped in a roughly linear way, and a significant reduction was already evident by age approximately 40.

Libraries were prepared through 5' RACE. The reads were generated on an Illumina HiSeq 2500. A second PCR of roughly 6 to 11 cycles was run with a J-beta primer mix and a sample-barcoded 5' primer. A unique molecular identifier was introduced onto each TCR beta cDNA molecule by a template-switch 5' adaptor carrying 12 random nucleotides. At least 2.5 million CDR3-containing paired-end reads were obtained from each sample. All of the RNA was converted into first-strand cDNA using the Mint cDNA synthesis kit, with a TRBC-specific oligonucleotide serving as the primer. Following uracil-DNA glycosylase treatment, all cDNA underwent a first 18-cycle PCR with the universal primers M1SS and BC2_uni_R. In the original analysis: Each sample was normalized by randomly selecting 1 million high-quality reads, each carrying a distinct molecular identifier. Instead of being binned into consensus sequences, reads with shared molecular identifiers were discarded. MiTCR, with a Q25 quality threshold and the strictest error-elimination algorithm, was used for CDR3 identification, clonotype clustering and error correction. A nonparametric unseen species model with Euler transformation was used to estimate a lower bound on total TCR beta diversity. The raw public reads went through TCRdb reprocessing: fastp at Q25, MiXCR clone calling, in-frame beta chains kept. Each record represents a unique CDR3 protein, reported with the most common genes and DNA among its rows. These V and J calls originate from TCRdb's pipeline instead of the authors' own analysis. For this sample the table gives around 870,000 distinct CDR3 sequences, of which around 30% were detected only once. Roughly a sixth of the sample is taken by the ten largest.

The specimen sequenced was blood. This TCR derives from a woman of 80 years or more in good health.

The DNA sequence is as follows: TGTGCCTGGAGGAACAGGGGTTATGCCCCAAGGCAGTACTTC. It encodes CAWRNRGYAPRQYF. This sequence uses TRBV30 and TRBJ2-5, and 7 junctional nucleotides match TRBD1. CDR1 and CDR2 are read off the germline V gene (reference sequence) as GTSNPN and SVGIG. The cysteine opens and the phenylalanine closes a CDR3 of 14 amino acids. The CDR3 DNA has 42 bases and is translated from base 1. V has 3 bases trimmed and J has 11 bases trimmed; junction bases matching no gene number 15.